Listed here are 26 T cell receptor beta chains from one sample, sequenced in a study of T cell clones after liver transplantation. Assay: immunoSEQ multiplex PCR; the TCRdb copy retains only in-frame clones and omits some. Of roughly 120,000 clones listed, 90% are singletons. Source: CD4+ T cells from blood, taken 12 months after liver transplant. All receptors derive from a human patient who received a liver transplant. Some T cells here may be from the graft donor.

This clone was observed once. This chain connects TRBV7-3 to TRBJ2-5; D gene unclear. Germline V CDR1 and CDR2: SGHTA, FQGTGA. V shed 2 bases and J shed 1 base, with 5 bases lying between them. The CDR3 loop spans 13 amino acids. CDR3: CASSLRRQETQYF. The CDR3 nucleotides read TGTGCCAGCAGCTTACGACGCCAAGAGACCCAGTACTTC.

This clone was observed once. The chain is built from TRBV25-1 and TRBJ1-2, with D perhaps matching TRBD1 (5 bases). Germline lookup yields CDR1 MGHDK and CDR2 SYGVNS. V lost 4 bases and J lost 4, with 7 bases in between. The CDR3 has 12 residues. The CDR3 reads CASSGTGYGYTF. CDR3 coding DNA: TGTGCCAGCAGTGGAACAGGCTATGGCTACACCTTC.

The chain couples TRBV21-1 to TRBJ1-5; TRBD1, the D gene given by the table, was not confirmed from the DNA. TRBV21-1 is classified as a pseudogene. This CDR3 is 16 amino acids long. CDR3 sequence: CASSTDRDRAWQPQHF. CDR3 nucleotide sequence: TGCGCCAGCAGCACTGACCGAGACAGGGCATGGCAGCCCCAGCATTTT.

The chain couples TRBV14 to TRBJ2-1; the D gene is possibly TRBD1 (5 bases). Deletions cut 1 base from V and 7 bases from J, with 14 bases between. The germline V gene has CDR1 SGHDN and CDR2 FVKESK. CDR3 length equals 15 residues. CDR3 residues: CASSQGGSLGNEQFF. The CDR3 nucleotides are TGTGCCAGCAGCCAAGGGGGCTCCCTGGGGAATGAGCAGTTCTTC.

The chain uses TRBV15 and TRBJ2-1, with D tentatively TRBD1 or TRBD2 (5 bases each). Trimming shortened V by 3 bases and J by 0 bases, and 12 bases separated the two germline ends. The CDR3 is 16 amino acids. CDR1 is LNHNV, CDR2 YYDKDF, per germline (reference sequence). The CDR3 reads CATSSRDQSSYNEQFF. CDR3 bases: TGTGCCACCAGCAGCCGGGACCAGAGCTCCTACAATGAGCAGTTCTTC.

This clone has only a few counts. V and J are TRBV2 and TRBJ2-3; 8 bases line up with TRBD2. V lost 3 bases to trimming and J lost 2 bases; unmatched junction nucleotides: 4. This CDR3 has 15 residues. From germline, CDR1 is SNHLY and CDR2 FYNNEI. The CDR3 protein is CASSDGRDYTDTQYF. Here the CDR3 DNA reads TGTGCCAGCAGTGACGGGAGGGATTACACAGATACGCAGTATTTT.

V gene TRBV5-1 combines with J gene TRBJ2-2; 8 bases are a match to TRBD2. This CDR3 has 15 residues. Trimming cost V 4 bases and J 5 bases; bases outside gene matches: 7. Germline V gene data show CDR1 as SGHRS and CDR2 as YFSETQ. CDR3 bases: TGCGCCAGCAGCGCGAGGACTAGCCAGACCGGGGAGCTGTTTTTT. It encodes CASSARTSQTGELFF.

The chain is built from TRBV28 and TRBJ1-2; D uncertain. Trimming cost V 10 bases and J 5 bases, with 14 bases left between them. The CDR3 spans 12 residues. Per germline, CDR1 MDHEN and CDR2 SYDVKM. The CDR3 sequence is CATESGNYGYTF. CDR3 bases: TGTGCCACCGAATCCGGGAATTATGGCTACACCTTC.

V and J are TRBV29-1 and TRBJ2-5; D might be TRBD1 (6 bases). Trimming left V 0 bases short and J 7 bases short, with 15 bases between. The CDR3 is 14 residues long. Per germline, CDR1 SQVTM and CDR2 ANQGSEA. Here the CDR3 reads CSVEDRQVFGTQYF. The CDR3 DNA follows: TGCAGCGTTGAAGATCGACAGGTCTTCGGGACCCAGTACTTC.

The chain is built from TRBV7-2 and TRBJ2-3, with a weak D call TRBD1 (5 bases). Germline CDR1 reads SGHTA; CDR2 reads FQGNSA. V was cut by 2 bases and J by 7 bases, with 10 bases left in between. The CDR3 is made up of 13 amino acids. CDR3 sequence: CASSLKQDNTQYF. The CDR3 region has the DNA TGTGCCAGCAGCTTAAAACAGGACAATACGCAGTATTTT. Together with reference TRBV7-2 and TRBJ2-3, the CDR3 gives the full variable domain: GAGVSQSPSNKVTEKGKDVELRCDPISGHTALYWYRQSLGQGLEFLIYFQGNSAPDKSGLPSDRFSAERTGGSVSTLTIQRTQQEDSAVYLCASSLKQDNTQYFGPGTRLTVL.

The gene calls are TRBV11-3 and TRBJ2-1, with TRBD2 matching over 8 bases. J lost 14 bases, V lost 1 base, and 4 bases had no gene match. There are 12 residues in the CDR3. Germline V lookup: CDR1 SGHNT, CDR2 YENEEA. CDR3 sequence: CASSLAGGTEFF. CDR3 DNA sequence: TGTGCCAGCAGCTTAGCGGGAGGGACGGAGTTCTTC. Together with reference TRBV11-3 and TRBJ2-1, the CDR3 gives the full variable domain: EAGVVQSPRYKIIEKKQPVAFWCNPISGHNTLYWYLQNLGQGPELLIRYENEEAVDDSQLPKDRFSAERLKGVDSTLKIQPAELGDSAVYLCASSLAGGTEFFGPGTRLTVL.

The genes are TRBV10-3 and TRBJ2-7, with 9 bases lining up with TRBD2. There are 16 residues in the CDR3. V shed 6 bases and J 7 bases; nucleotides not matched to a gene: 16. CDR1 is ENHRY and CDR2 is SYGVKD in the germline V gene. The CDR3 region is CAIRWEASGTSGEQYF. Here the CDR3 DNA reads TGTGCCATCAGATGGGAGGCTAGCGGGACGTCTGGGGAGCAGTACTTC.

This rearrangement joins TRBV19 to TRBJ2-1, with D perhaps TRBD1 (6 bases). Trimming pared 3 bases from V and 0 bases from J, leaving 9 bases between. The CDR3 totals 15 residues. Germline assignment: CDR1 LNHDA and CDR2 SQIVND (reference sequence). The CDR3, as DNA: TGTGCCAGTAGTATTGGACAGAGCTCCTACAATGAGCAGTTCTTC. Amino acid sequence: CASSIGQSSYNEQFF. Using reference TRBV19 and TRBJ2-1 for the parts outside the CDR3, the full variable domain is DGGITQSPKYLFRKEGQNVTLSCEQNLNHDAMYWYRQDPGQGLRLIYYSQIVNDFQKGDIAEGYSVSREKKESFPLTVTSAQKNPTAFYLCASSIGQSSYNEQFFGPGTRLTVL.

The chain carries TRBV2 and TRBJ2-1, with no clear D. Germline V gene data show CDR1 as SNHLY and CDR2 as FYNNEI. The CDR3 has 12 amino acids. Trimming pared 2 bases from V and 6 bases from J, leaving 5 bases between. CDR3 protein: CASSEWGNEQFF. DNA of the CDR3: TGTGCCAGCAGTGAATGGGGCAATGAGCAGTTCTTC.

The V and J genes are TRBV18 and TRBJ2-7, with D possibly TRBD1 on 6 matching bases. CDR1 and CDR2 from the germline V gene are KGHSH and LQKENI. The CDR3 runs 13 residues. V was clipped by 4 bases and J by 3 bases, with 10 bases between them. This chain's CDR3 is CASSLQGGYEQYF. CDR3 coding DNA: TGTGCCAGCTCACTACAGGGTGGCTACGAGCAGTACTTC.

The chain is built from TRBV5-6 and TRBJ2-3; either TRBD1 or TRBD2 may supply D (5 bases each). Germline V gives CDR1 SGHDT, CDR2 YYEEEE. The germline V and J ends were trimmed by 2 bases and 4 bases, with 26 bases remaining between them. The CDR3 covers 19 residues. CDR3 sequence reads: CASSFQGSRDWAFPDTQYF. For the CDR3, the DNA is TGTGCCAGCAGCTTCCAGGGTTCGAGGGATTGGGCATTCCCAGATACGCAGTATTTT.

The chain links TRBV7-9 to TRBJ2-3, with D hard to call. CDR3 length: 12 amino acids. Germline lookup yields CDR1 SEHNR and CDR2 FQNEAQ (reference sequence). V was trimmed by 4 bases and J by 8 bases, leaving 10 bases between them. This CDR3 is CASSSSRATQYF. CDR3 DNA: TGTGCCAGCAGCTCGTCTAGGGCTACGCAGTATTTT.

CDR3 nucleotide sequence: TGTGCCAGCAGTACACCGGGACAGGGTCACGAGCAGTACTTC. It encodes CASSTPGQGHEQYF. The J gene is TRBJ2-7, the V gene TRBV6-1; the match to TRBD1 covers 9 bases. The V gene end was trimmed by 5 bases and the J gene end by 5 bases; junction bases not matched to a gene: 7. Germline CDR1 is MNHNS and CDR2 is SASEGT. CDR3 length equals 14 residues.

The chain has TRBV19 and TRBJ2-7; 7 bases align to TRBD1. The ends lost 6 bases at V and 3 bases at J; junction bases unmatched: 11. The CDR3 sequence is 15 residues long. CDR1 LNHDA and CDR2 SQIVND come from the germline V gene (reference sequence). CDR3 nucleotide sequence: TGTGCCAGTAGGAGCCGGGACAGAGGATTCTACGAGCAGTACTTC. Translation: CASRSRDRGFYEQYF. Full variable domain (missing parts from reference TRBV19 and TRBJ2-7): DGGITQSPKYLFRKEGQNVTLSCEQNLNHDAMYWYRQDPGQGLRLIYYSQIVNDFQKGDIAEGYSVSREKKESFPLTVTSAQKNPTAFYLCASRSRDRGFYEQYFGPGTRLTVT.

This rearrangement joins TRBV25-1 to TRBJ2-5; D perhaps matches TRBD1 (5 bases). The CDR3 spans 12 residues. Per the germline V gene, CDR1 is MGHDK and CDR2 is SYGVNS. Trimming shortened V by 5 bases and J by 5 bases, and 9 bases separated the two germline ends. CDR3 nucleotide sequence: TGTGCCAGCAGTTTCAGGGTGGAGACCCAGTACTTC. It specifies CASSFRVETQYF.

The rearrangement joins TRBV4-1 to TRBJ2-1; TRBD2 agrees at 14 bases. V lost 3 bases and J lost 8; bases outside the gene matches: 21. In germline, CDR1 is MGHRA, CDR2 YSYEKL. The CDR3 loop spans 21 amino acids. CDR3 bases: TGCGCCAGCAGCCAGAATCCCGGACTAGCGGGAGGCCCCCTGCGCCGGGATGAGCAGTTCTTC. As protein: CASSQNPGLAGGPLRRDEQFF.

The rearrangement uses TRBV14 and TRBJ2-1; no reliable D call. CDR3 size: 14 residues. Germline V gives CDR1 SGHDN, CDR2 FVKESK. V shed 4 bases and J shed 0 bases, with 7 bases lying between them. CDR3 sequence: CASSPQISYNEQFF. DNA for the CDR3: TGTGCCAGCAGCCCACAGATCTCCTACAATGAGCAGTTCTTC.

The chain uses TRBV2 and TRBJ2-7, with TRBD1 as a possible D gene (6 bases). The CDR3 covers 13 residues. Germline V lookup: CDR1 SNHLY, CDR2 FYNNEI. Trimming took off 5 bases at V and 4 bases at J, with 12 bases between the two ends. The CDR3 sequence is CASSSGVVYEQYF. CDR3 in DNA: TGTGCCAGCAGTTCAGGGGTTGTGTACGAGCAGTACTTC.

Worth noting for this clone: One end of the junction is discordant with germline, which a read error may explain. The genes are TRBV7-7 and TRBJ2-3; either TRBD1 or TRBD2 may fit D (5 bases each). This CDR3 comprises 15 residues. Germline V gene sequence: CDR1 SSHAT, CDR2 FNYEAQ (reference sequence). CDR3: CASSDGAQRTDTQYF. CDR3 DNA sequence: TGTGCTAGCAGCGACGGGGCCCAACGCACAGATACGCAGTATTTT.

The chain combines TRBV27 with TRBJ2-2; D unresolved. This CDR3 spans 12 amino acids. The germline V gene encodes CDR1 MNHEY and CDR2 SMNVEV (reference sequence). V lost 6 bases, J lost 2 bases, and 4 bases lay in between. The CDR3, as DNA: TGTGCCAGCAGCATTAACACCGGGGAGCTGTTTTTT. This gives the protein CASSINTGELFF.

This chain uses TRBV19 with TRBJ2-1; TRBD1 matches 7 bases. There are 14 residues in the CDR3. V shed 3 bases, J shed 4 bases, and the junction held 3 bases outside the gene matches. Germline V gene data show CDR1 as LNHDA and CDR2 as SQIVND (reference sequence). The CDR3 bases are TGTGCCAGTAGTATTGACAGGGCTTACAATGAGCAGTTCTTC. It encodes CASSIDRAYNEQFF.